The 17 T cell receptor beta chains given below trace back to one sample, sequenced in a study of T cells in Graves' hyperthyroidism and ophthalmopathy. The CDR3 regions of TCR beta were amplified from RNA transcripts. First-round RT-PCR targeting the TCR CDR3 was performed with the HTBI primer set. MiXCR was run by TCRdb on the multiplex PCR reads, yielding one entry per CDR3 protein. The sample consists of more than 300,000 distinct CDR3 sequences, roughly a sixth of them appearing once. Sequencing used blood. These receptors came from a woman aged 25-40 years with Graves' hyperthyroidism that later progressed to Graves' ophthalmopathy.

This clonotype appeared a few times. Since a much larger clone is just one base distant, this may be a read error. The chain couples TRBV5-1 to TRBJ2-1; D is uncertain. This CDR3 has 12 amino acids. The V gene's germline CDR1 is SGHRS and CDR2 YFSETQ. CDR3: CASSVAGNGQFF. CDR3 bases: TGCGCCAGCAGCGTAGCCGGCAATGGGCAGTTCTTC.

This clonotype was observed many times. The chain carries TRBV12-3 or TRBV12-4 and TRBJ2-7; tentatively, D is TRBD1 (6 bases). The germline V and J ends were trimmed by 5 bases and 5 bases, with 19 bases remaining between them. The CDR3 sequence is 15 residues long. The CDR3 reads CASSLLFGDTHEQYF. The DNA of the CDR3 is TGTGCCAGCAGTCTATTGTTCGGGGACACCCACGAGCAGTACTTC.

Many counts were recorded for this clonotype. The chain links TRBV7-9 to TRBJ2-5; TRBD2 aligns across 12 bases. CDR1 is SEHNR, CDR2 FQNEAQ, per germline (reference sequence). Germline trimming cut 3 bases from V and 5 bases from J; bases unmatched to any gene: 4. The length of the CDR3 is 15 residues. As DNA, the CDR3 is TGTGCCAGCAGCTTCTACGGGACTAGCGGGGAGACCCAGTACTTC. This gives the protein CASSFYGTSGETQYF.

This clonotype was recorded a few times. V gene TRBV6-1 combines with J gene TRBJ1-2, with no clear D. Germline values: CDR1 MNHNS, CDR2 SASEGT. The CDR3 length is 12 residues. Trimming left V 3 bases short and J 4 bases short, with 6 bases between. The chain's CDR3 is CASSEETYGYTF. The CDR3 DNA is TGTGCCAGCAGTGAGGAAACCTATGGCTACACCTTC.

Ten or more counts support this clonotype. As DNA, the CDR3 is TGTGCCAGCAGCCTACACCCCCTTAGCTCTGGAAACACCATATATTTT. Translation gives CASSLHPLSSGNTIYF. The rearrangement joins TRBV28 to TRBJ1-3, with D unclear. Germline CDR1 and CDR2: MDHEN and SYDVKM. CDR3 length equals 16 residues. Trimming removed 6 bases from V and 0 bases from J, with 15 bases in between.

The genes are TRBV20-1 and TRBJ2-3; TRBD2 aligns across 13 bases. The CDR3 contains 14 residues. With V trimmed by 3 bases and J by 8 bases, 5 bases remained unmatched. Germline lookup yields CDR1 DFQATT and CDR2 SNEGSKA (reference sequence). The CDR3 DNA is TGCAGTGCTAGTTTGGGACTAGCGGGATTTACGCAGTATTTT. Residues: CSASLGLAGFTQYF.

This clonotype was seen only a few times. The chain has TRBV7-9 and TRBJ1-3; D is perhaps TRBD1 (6 bases). The ends were cut back, 5 bases at V and 3 bases at J, with 14 bases in the middle. Germline V gene lookup returns CDR1 SEHNR and CDR2 FQNEAQ (reference sequence). The CDR3 is 15 amino acids. The CDR3 reads CASSHTGNVGNTIYF. The CDR3 nucleotides read TGTGCCAGCAGCCACACAGGGAACGTTGGAAACACCATATATTTT.

A few counts support this clonotype. The chain links TRBV30 to TRBJ1-1; D gene unclear. The ends were cut back, 5 bases at V and 3 bases at J, with 13 bases in the middle. The germline gives CDR1 GTSNPN, CDR2 SVGIG (reference sequence). CDR3 length: 13 amino acids. CDR3 DNA: TGTGCCTGGGGCAGGTGGTTCGACACTGAAGCTTTCTTT. Amino acid sequence: CAWGRWFDTEAFF. Variable domain in full (rest from reference TRBV30 and TRBJ1-1): SQTIHQWPATLVQPVGSPLSLECTVEGTSNPNLYWYRQAAGRGLQLLFYSVGIGQISSEVPQNLSASRPQDRQFILSSKKLLLSDSGFYLCAWGRWFDTEAFFGQGTRLTVV.

This chain uses TRBV6-1 with TRBJ1-1; D uncertain. The V gene lost 9 bases and the J gene lost 5 bases, with 10 bases spanning the gap. The CDR3 has 11 amino acids. Germline loops: CDR1 MNHNS, CDR2 SASEGT. CDR3 sequence reads: CASTYETEAFF. CDR3 nucleotide sequence: TGTGCCAGTACATACGAAACTGAAGCTTTCTTT.

This clonotype was seen a handful of times. V is TRBV29-1 and J is TRBJ1-1; TRBD1 is a possible D gene (5 bases). V dropped 5 bases and J dropped 0 bases, with 7 bases sitting between them. This CDR3 is built from 12 residues. Germline values: CDR1 SQVTM, CDR2 ANQGSEA. The CDR3 DNA follows: TGCAGCGTTCTGACAGTGAACACTGAAGCTTTCTTT. Protein: CSVLTVNTEAFF.

This clonotype was observed at least ten times. V is TRBV30 and J is TRBJ2-5; D possibly corresponds to TRBD1 (6 bases). The CDR3 consists of 13 residues. The germline V and J ends were trimmed by 2 bases and 5 bases, with 12 bases remaining between them. Germline CDR1 and CDR2: GTSNPN and SVGIG (reference sequence). In nucleotides, the CDR3 is TGTGCCTGGAGTTTGTCAGGGGCCGAGACCCAGTACTTC. Protein product: CAWSLSGAETQYF.

The J gene is TRBJ1-5, the V gene TRBV12-3 or TRBV12-4; D is ambiguous. Trimming stripped 1 base from V and 7 bases from J, with 14 bases between. The length of the CDR3 is 15 residues. CDR3 coding DNA: TGTGCCAGCAGTTTAGGGCGGAGGGTAGTCCAGCCCCAGCATTTT. This encodes CASSLGRRVVQPQHF.

In its sample, this clonotype was seen many times. This chain joins TRBV28 and TRBJ2-7; D is unclear. Germline V gives CDR1 MDHEN, CDR2 SYDVKM. V gave up 3 bases and J gave up 3 bases, with 6 bases separating them. This CDR3 contains 12 residues. Here the CDR3 DNA reads TGTGCCAGCAGTTTTGTCAACTACGAGCAGTACTTC. This translates into CASSFVNYEQYF.

This clonotype was recorded at least ten times. The chain's CDR3 is CASSQVSGRGNQPQHF. CDR3 coding DNA: TGTGCCAGCAGCCAAGTGTCGGGCAGGGGCAATCAGCCCCAGCATTTT. The V call is TRBV3-1, the J call TRBJ1-5; a possible D gene is TRBD1 (5 bases). This CDR3 comprises 16 residues. Germline CDR1 is LGHDT and CDR2 is YNNKEL (reference sequence). The V gene lost 1 base and the J gene lost 2 bases, with 12 bases spanning the gap.

This clonotype was observed many times. This sequence joins TRBV6-6 and TRBJ2-5; TRBD2 might be the D (5 bases). The CDR3 length is 14 residues. The germline V gene encodes CDR1 MNHNY and CDR2 SVGAGI (reference sequence). Trimming removed 2 bases at V and 4 bases at J, with 11 bases between. CDR3 amino acids: CASSYRQRAETQYF. The CDR3 coding sequence is TGTGCCAGCAGTTACAGGCAGAGGGCAGAGACCCAGTACTTC.

This clonotype was counted a few times. The chain recombines TRBV19 with TRBJ2-4; tentatively, D is TRBD2 (5 bases). CDR3 length equals 14 residues. The V gene lost 9 bases and the J gene lost 9 bases, with 21 bases spanning the gap. The V gene's germline CDR1 is LNHDA and CDR2 SQIVND (reference sequence). DNA of the CDR3: TGTGCCAGCAGCCGGGGAGACGGGAATAGCATTCAGTACTTC. Amino acid sequence: CASSRGDGNSIQYF.

This clonotype showed up many times. This chain connects TRBV27 to TRBJ1-3; 8 bases fit TRBD1. Germline values: CDR1 MNHEY, CDR2 SMNVEV (reference sequence). With V trimmed by 2 bases and J by 4 bases, 7 bases remained unmatched. The CDR3 extends over 16 amino acids. CDR3 sequence: CASSLLPTGEGNTIYF. CDR3 bases: TGTGCCAGCAGTTTACTTCCGACAGGGGAAGGAAACACCATATATTTT.